The 32 T cell receptor beta chains below all came from one sample that was sequenced in a study of cytomegalovirus exposure and HLA in healthy donors. Use of 60 Vbeta and 13 Jbeta primers characterized the PCR. Sequencing was performed with immunoSEQ multiplex PCR; in TCRdb, only in-frame clones are kept and a portion is missing. The table has more than 75,000 clones, about nine tenths seen once. What was sequenced was PBMCs. These receptors originate from a man aged 18-30 years in good health and CMV-seronegative.

This rearrangement joins TRBV5-4 to TRBJ2-3; unclear D gene. The V and J ends lost 2 bases and 1 base respectively, with 8 bases between them. In germline, CDR1 is SGHNT, CDR2 YYREEE (reference sequence). This CDR3 comprises 14 residues. The CDR3 reads CASSFQAGTDTQYF. Written as DNA, the CDR3 is TGTGCCAGCAGCTTTCAGGCCGGCACAGATACGCAGTATTTT.

The chain uses TRBV28 and TRBJ2-7, with 12 bases that match TRBD2. This CDR3 is 15 amino acids long. CDR1 is MDHEN, CDR2 SYDVKM, per germline. Unmatched junction bases numbered 8, after V lost 6 bases and J lost 5 bases. In DNA form, the CDR3 reads TGTGCCAGCAGCCGACTAGCGGGAGCGGTCCACGAGCAGTACTTC. Residues: CASSRLAGAVHEQYF.

The chain couples TRBV9 to TRBJ2-5; 10 bases map to TRBD2. The J call is uncertain, as TRBJ2-7 better fits the DNA end. CDR1 is SGDLS, CDR2 YYNGEE, per germline. CDR3 length equals 16 residues. The CDR3 DNA sequence: TGTGCCAGCAGCGTAGGGTTAGCGGGAGGATCCTACGAGCAGTACTTC. Translation: CASSVGLAGGSYEQYF.

J is TRBJ2-4 and V is TRBV28; 11 bases align to TRBD2. The CDR3 is 15 residues long. Germline CDR1 reads MDHEN; CDR2 reads SYDVKM. V lost 8 bases and J lost 8; bases outside the gene matches: 11. The CDR3: CASGRLAGGSDIQYF. In DNA, the CDR3 is TGTGCCAGCGGAAGATTAGCGGGAGGGAGCGACATTCAGTACTTC.

This sequence joins TRBV28 and TRBJ2-5, with 7 bases lining up with TRBD2. The CDR3 covers 14 residues. The germline CDR1 and CDR2 sequences are MDHEN and SYDVKM. The V segment lost 6 bases and the J segment 3 bases; nucleotides outside the gene matches: 7. This chain's CDR3 is CASSSSGFEETQYF. The DNA for the CDR3 is TGTGCCAGCAGCAGTAGCGGGTTCGAAGAGACCCAGTACTTC. Drawing the rest from reference TRBV28 and TRBJ2-5, the complete variable domain is DVKVTQSSRYLVKRTGEKVFLECVQDMDHENMFWYRQDPGLGLRLIYFSYDVKMKEKGDIPEGYSVSREKKERFSLILESASTNQTSMYLCASSSSGFEETQYFGPGTRLLVL.

V is TRBV7-3 and J is TRBJ1-1; 9 positions match TRBD1. The germline gives CDR1 SGHTA, CDR2 FQGTGA. The CDR3 length is 13 residues. J lost 10 bases, V lost 5 bases, and 8 bases had no gene match. The CDR3 nucleotides are TGTGCCAGCAGCCCGACGGGACAGGGAACAGCTTTCTTT. This codes for CASSPTGQGTAFF.

The rearrangement links TRBV18 to TRBJ2-1, with D possibly TRBD2 on 6 matching bases. Germline V gives CDR1 KGHSH, CDR2 LQKENI. The CDR3 has 15 residues. V lost 3 bases and J lost 3, with 12 bases in between. CDR3 DNA: TGTGCCAGCTCACCGCCCCGGGGAGGCTACAATGAGCAGTTCTTC. It is translated as CASSPPRGGYNEQFF.

As DNA, the CDR3 is TGTGCCAGCAGCGTAGGGTGGAGCCCGGGACTAGCGGGGGCCCGGCCAATCAATGAGCAGTTCTTC. Amino acid sequence: CASSVGWSPGLAGARPINEQFF. J is TRBJ2-1 and V is TRBV9; 14 positions agree with TRBD2. Germline CDR1 reads SGDLS; CDR2 reads YYNGEE. This CDR3 is built from 22 residues. The trim removed 0 bases at V and 6 bases at J, leaving 20 bases unmatched.

This chain connects TRBV4-3 to TRBJ2-5; 7 bases are a match to TRBD1. In germline, CDR1 is LGHNA, CDR2 YSLEER. Trimming at V came to 2 bases and at J to 5 bases, leaving 8 bases not matched to a gene. The length of the CDR3 is 15 residues. The CDR3 protein is CASSQLLTGWETQYF. CDR3 nucleotides: TGCGCCAGCAGCCAACTCCTGACAGGGTGGGAGACCCAGTACTTC.

The rearrangement uses TRBV19 and TRBJ1-3, with 8 bases identical to TRBD1. CDR3 size: 18 residues. CDR1 is LNHDA, CDR2 SQIVND, per germline (reference sequence). After removal of 5 bases from V and 0 bases from J, the junction contained 12 bases not matched to a gene. CDR3 in amino acids: CASSRTGGPRSSGNTIYF. The CDR3 DNA sequence: TGTGCCAGTAGTCGCACAGGGGGACCTCGCAGCTCTGGAAACACCATATATTTT.

The V and J genes are TRBV7-9 and TRBJ2-7; D possibly corresponds to TRBD2 (5 bases). The germline V gene encodes CDR1 SEHNR and CDR2 FQNEAQ (reference sequence). This CDR3 spans 12 amino acids. Trimming took 5 bases from V and 4 from J, leaving 9 bases between them. The CDR3 protein is CASSRTGYEQYF. CDR3 nucleotide sequence: TGTGCCAGCAGCCGGACGGGATACGAGCAGTACTTC.

This clone was seen just once. Other nucleotide sequences in the sample specify the same CDR3. The chain is built from TRBV6-6 and TRBJ2-5; a possible D gene is TRBD1 (6 bases). The CDR3 extends over 13 amino acids. Per the germline V gene, CDR1 is MNHNY and CDR2 is SVGAGI (reference sequence). V dropped 6 bases and J dropped 1 base, with 9 bases sitting between them. The CDR3 DNA reads TGTGCCAGCAGGGTACAGGGCCAAGAGACCCAGTACTTC. Translated, it gives CASRVQGQETQYF.

The chain has TRBV18 and TRBJ2-5, with D possibly being TRBD1 (6 bases). The CDR3 spans 14 residues. Germline-derived CDR1 and CDR2 are KGHSH and LQKENI. V was trimmed by 4 bases and J by 4 bases, leaving 13 bases between them. The CDR3 DNA is TGTGCCAGCTCACTTACAGGGTTAGGAGAGACCCAGTACTTC. It translates to CASSLTGLGETQYF.

V is TRBV6-1 and J is TRBJ2-5, with D possibly being TRBD2 (6 bases). The end of the DNA fits TRBJ2-7 better, so the J call may be wrong. Germline V lookup: CDR1 MNHNS, CDR2 SASEGT. The CDR3 loop spans 14 amino acids. The CDR3, as DNA: TGTGCCAGCATCTCGCCGGGACTGGGCTACGAGCAGTACTTC. The encoded protein is CASISPGLGYEQYF.

The V call is TRBV30, the J call TRBJ2-7; a possible D gene is TRBD2 (6 bases). V gave up 6 bases and J gave up 2 bases, with 17 bases separating them. The germline CDR1 and CDR2 sequences are GTSNPN and SVGIG (reference sequence). This CDR3 contains 14 residues. The CDR3 DNA sequence: TGTGCCTGTTCGATAGCGGTAGAAGCCTACGAGCAGTACTTC. It encodes CACSIAVEAYEQYF.

This sequence joins TRBV28 and TRBJ2-7; D gene unclear. This CDR3 is built from 13 residues. Trimming shortened V by 8 bases and J by 5 bases, and 16 bases separated the two germline ends. From germline, CDR1 is MDHEN and CDR2 SYDVKM. CDR3 residues: CASCAQSPHEQYF. The DNA for the CDR3 is TGTGCCAGCTGCGCACAGAGCCCCCACGAGCAGTACTTC.

The chain has TRBV28 and TRBJ2-1; no clear D. Trimming removed 2 bases from V and 1 base from J, with 9 bases in between. This CDR3 has 15 residues. Germline V lookup: CDR1 MDHEN, CDR2 SYDVKM. The CDR3 bases are TGTGCCAGCAGTTTACCGCAGATTTCCTACAATGAGCAGTTCTTC. This gives the protein CASSLPQISYNEQFF. Together with reference TRBV28 and TRBJ2-1, the CDR3 gives the full variable domain: DVKVTQSSRYLVKRTGEKVFLECVQDMDHENMFWYRQDPGLGLRLIYFSYDVKMKEKGDIPEGYSVSREKKERFSLILESASTNQTSMYLCASSLPQISYNEQFFGPGTRLTVL.

This clone showed up just a few times. The chain carries TRBV6-5 and TRBJ2-7; 7 bases are a match to TRBD2. Germline loops: CDR1 MNHEY, CDR2 SVGAGI. There are 14 residues in the CDR3. Trimming cost V 5 bases and J 4 bases; bases outside gene matches: 8. The CDR3 sequence: CASSGGLHSYEQYF. The CDR3 DNA sequence: TGTGCCAGCAGTGGGGGACTACATAGTTACGAGCAGTACTTC.

This chain uses TRBV30 with TRBJ2-2; TRBD1 might be the D (6 bases). The CDR3 sequence is 15 residues long. Trimming took 0 bases from V and 5 from J, leaving 13 bases between them. Germline CDR1 and CDR2: GTSNPN and SVGIG (reference sequence). The CDR3 DNA reads TGTGCCTGGAGTGTTGTGGTAGGGGGAACCGGGGAGCTGTTTTTT. Translation: CAWSVVVGGTGELFF.

There are a few counts of this clone. The chain couples TRBV27 to TRBJ1-2; 8 nucleotides match TRBD1. Trimming at V came to 5 bases and at J to 4 bases, leaving 3 bases not matched to a gene. Germline assignment: CDR1 MNHEY and CDR2 SMNVEV (reference sequence). The CDR3 covers 13 residues. The CDR3 here is CASSDRGIYGYTF. The CDR3 coding sequence is TGTGCCAGCAGTGACAGGGGTATCTATGGCTACACCTTC.

The sample holds a few counts of this clone. The chain links TRBV6-5 to TRBJ2-7; perhaps TRBD2 as D (5 bases). V lost 0 bases and J 5 bases, leaving 14 bases between the germline ends. Germline values: CDR1 MNHEY, CDR2 SVGAGI. CDR3 length equals 15 residues. The CDR3 DNA reads as TGTGCCAGCAGTTACTCGGGCAGCCGGCGGGACGAGCAGTACTTC. This translates into CASSYSGSRRDEQYF.

The chain has TRBV6-5 and TRBJ1-6; a weak D match, TRBD1 (6 bases). The V end was cut by 7 bases, the J end by 4 bases, with 14 bases between. The CDR3 covers 15 residues. Germline V gene data show CDR1 as MNHEY and CDR2 as SVGAGI. The CDR3 sequence: CASTSTTGYNSPLHF. In DNA, the CDR3 is TGTGCCAGCACCTCAACGACAGGTTATAATTCACCCCTCCACTTT.

The V and J genes are TRBV10-3 and TRBJ2-1; 7 bases agree with TRBD2. J was trimmed by 0 bases and V by 3 bases; bases with no gene match: 5. CDR1 is ENHRY and CDR2 is SYGVKD in the germline V gene. The CDR3 consists of 16 residues. CDR3 protein: CAISDTSAVSYNEQFF. CDR3 sequence (DNA): TGTGCCATCAGTGATACTAGCGCAGTCTCCTACAATGAGCAGTTCTTC.

This chain connects TRBV5-1 to TRBJ2-3, with D possibly matching TRBD2 (6 bases). From germline, CDR1 is SGHRS and CDR2 YFSETQ. The V end was cut by 4 bases, the J end by 2 bases, with 17 bases between. The CDR3 runs 16 residues. CDR3 in amino acids: CASSMGGSQYTDTQYF. The DNA of the CDR3 is TGCGCCAGCAGCATGGGAGGCAGCCAATACACAGATACGCAGTATTTT.

The chain links TRBV6-5 to TRBJ2-7; a weak D match, TRBD1 (7 bases). Germline CDR1 MNHEY, CDR2 SVGAGI. The length of the CDR3 is 14 residues. V shed 2 bases and J shed 6 bases, with 14 bases lying between them. The CDR3 here is CASSYIQGGREQYF. The CDR3 nucleotides are TGTGCCAGCAGTTACATCCAGGGGGGACGCGAGCAGTACTTC.

V and J are TRBV2 and TRBJ2-3; 8 bases match TRBD1. The CDR3 spans 15 residues. With 3 bases clipped from V and 0 bases from J, the junction kept 2 bases outside the gene matches. CDR1 and CDR2 from the germline V gene are SNHLY and FYNNEI. CDR3 coding DNA: TGTGCCAGCAGTGATAGGACAGGGAGCACAGATACGCAGTATTTT. Its translation is CASSDRTGSTDTQYF.

This chain connects TRBV5-1 to TRBJ2-1, with 12 nucleotides matching TRBD1. Trimming removed 4 bases from V and 11 bases from J; junction bases left unmatched: 10. CDR3 length: 15 residues. From germline, CDR1 is SGHRS and CDR2 YFSETQ. CDR3 sequence reads: CASSRGQGALWKQFF. As DNA, the CDR3 is TGCGCCAGCAGCCGGGGACAGGGGGCGCTTTGGAAGCAGTTCTTC.

J is TRBJ1-1 and V is TRBV6-5, with D hard to call. The CDR3 loop spans 13 amino acids. Trimming removed 6 bases from V and 0 bases from J, with 8 bases in between. Germline V CDR1 and CDR2: MNHEY, SVGAGI. CDR3 nucleotides: TGTGCCAGCAGAGAGGCAATGAACACTGAAGCTTTCTTT. It encodes CASREAMNTEAFF.

V usage is TRBV18 and J usage is TRBJ2-5, with 7 bases fitting TRBD1. Trimming at V came to 3 bases and at J to 4 bases, leaving 8 bases not matched to a gene. The V gene's germline CDR1 is KGHSH and CDR2 LQKENI. The CDR3 length is 15 residues. In DNA, the CDR3 is TGTGCCAGCTCACCTCTGACAGGGCGGTCAGAGACCCAGTACTTC. This gives the protein CASSPLTGRSETQYF.

V usage is TRBV30 and J usage is TRBJ1-2; 7 nucleotides agree with TRBD1. Per the germline V gene, CDR1 is GTSNPN and CDR2 is SVGIG (reference sequence). The junction had 5 bases not matched to a gene; V was cut back by 3 bases and J by 4 bases. This CDR3 spans 13 amino acids. In DNA, the CDR3 is TGTGCCTGGAGAGGGACAGCTCGCTATGGCTACACCTTC. The encoded protein is CAWRGTARYGYTF.

V is TRBV19 and J is TRBJ1-5, with a weak D call TRBD1 (5 bases). Germline V gene data show CDR1 as LNHDA and CDR2 as SQIVND (reference sequence). The CDR3 runs to 16 residues. V was shortened by 7 bases and J by 1 base, with 17 bases between the two germline ends. The CDR3 is CASTPSGVFSNQPQHF. The CDR3 DNA reads as TGTGCCAGTACCCCTTCGGGGGTGTTCAGCAATCAGCCCCAGCATTTT.

Here the CDR3 reads CASSTGAGGVQFF. CDR3 DNA: TGTGCCAGCAGCACGGGGGCGGGAGGGGTGCAGTTCTTC. The chain couples TRBV7-2 to TRBJ2-1; 9 bases agree with TRBD2. Germline CDR1 and CDR2: SGHTA and FQGNSA. The CDR3 is made up of 13 amino acids. Losses at the gene ends were 5 bases for V and 12 bases for J; bases not matched to a gene: 8.